Following are 20 T cell receptor beta chains from one sample sequenced in a study of OX40 agonist ivuxolimab in advanced cancers. Clones were read by immunoSEQ multiplex PCR, and TCRdb kept only the in-frame ones, dropping some. This sample has about 94,000 clones, with 87% found just once. Sequenced material: CD4+ or CD8+ T cells sorted from blood, taken in a trial of the OX40 agonist ivuxolimab. All receptors come from an adult with an advanced solid tumor such as melanoma, head and neck, liver or kidney cancer.

The chain recombines TRBV5-4 with TRBJ2-1, with TRBD2 matching 14 bases. Germline V gives CDR1 SGHNT, CDR2 YYREEE (reference sequence). Trimming removed 4 bases from V and 9 bases from J; junction bases left unmatched: 9. The CDR3 sequence is 16 residues long. The chain's CDR3 is CASSPVGTSGGVEQFF. CDR3 DNA: TGTGCCAGCAGCCCCGTCGGGACTAGCGGGGGTGTTGAGCAGTTCTTC.

This clone has only a few counts. This sequence joins TRBV19 and TRBJ1-1, with D perhaps TRBD1 (6 bases). Trimming removed 3 bases at V and 4 bases at J, with 9 bases between. The CDR3 length is 13 residues. Per the germline V gene, CDR1 is LNHDA and CDR2 is SQIVND (reference sequence). The CDR3 loop is CASSMARGTEAFF. The CDR3 DNA sequence: TGTGCCAGTAGTATGGCCAGGGGCACTGAAGCTTTCTTT.

The chain recombines TRBV19 with TRBJ1-5; D gene uncertain. Germline V gene lookup returns CDR1 LNHDA and CDR2 SQIVND (reference sequence). This CDR3 is 15 amino acids long. Trimming removed 1 base from V and 1 base from J, with 8 bases in between. Written as DNA, the CDR3 is TGTGCCAGTAGTATAGGGGCAGCCAGCAATCAGCCCCAGCATTTT. Translating gives CASSIGAASNQPQHF.

The V gene is TRBV5-4, the J gene TRBJ1-1; no firm D call. The V and J ends lost 3 bases and 0 bases respectively, with 9 bases between them. CDR3 length: 14 amino acids. The V gene's germline CDR1 is SGHNT and CDR2 YYREEE (reference sequence). CDR3 loop: CASSSTAMNTEAFF. The CDR3 DNA reads TGTGCCAGCAGCTCGACGGCTATGAACACTGAAGCTTTCTTT.

The chain joins TRBV13 to TRBJ1-3, with D possibly TRBD1 on 6 matching bases. Trimming left V 4 bases short and J 4 bases short, with 14 bases between. CDR3 size: 15 residues. Per the germline V gene, CDR1 is PRHDT and CDR2 is FYEKMQ (reference sequence). The CDR3 bases are TGTGCCAGCAGCTACCAACAGGGAATGGGAAACACCATATATTTT. It translates to CASSYQQGMGNTIYF.

V is TRBV4-3 and J is TRBJ2-3; D remains unclear. Trimming removed 0 bases from V and 2 bases from J, with 9 bases in between. Germline V CDR1 and CDR2: LGHNA, YSLEER. This CDR3 contains 15 residues. CDR3 sequence (DNA): TGCGCCAGCAGCCAAGATCACACATTCACAGATACGCAGTATTTT. Translating gives CASSQDHTFTDTQYF.

The rearrangement uses TRBV6-5 and TRBJ1-6, with TRBD1 as a possible D gene (5 bases). The germline V gene encodes CDR1 MNHEY and CDR2 SVGAGI. The CDR3 is 14 residues long. Trimming shortened V by 2 bases and J by 12 bases, and 14 bases separated the two germline ends. CDR3 coding DNA: TGTGCCAGCAGTTACATAGGGGAAGAGAAACCCCTCCACTTT. This gives the protein CASSYIGEEKPLHF.

V and J are TRBV6-4 and TRBJ2-1; 8 nucleotides line up with TRBD2. J was trimmed by 6 bases and V by 7 bases; bases with no gene match: 8. The CDR3 spans 14 residues. Per the germline V gene, CDR1 is MRHNA and CDR2 is SNTAGT. The CDR3 region has the DNA TGTGCCAGCAAGGGTAGCGGGGAGTCCAATGAGCAGTTCTTC. It codes for CASKGSGESNEQFF.

V and J are TRBV28 and TRBJ1-5; D is possibly TRBD1 (6 bases). This CDR3 has 15 residues. Germline CDR1 and CDR2: MDHEN and SYDVKM. The V end lost 3 bases, the J end lost 6 bases, and 15 bases lay between the germline ends. CDR3 residues: CASSFGGAVGQPQHF. DNA of the CDR3: TGTGCCAGCAGTTTCGGGGGGGCAGTAGGTCAGCCCCAGCATTTT.

The chain links TRBV28 to TRBJ2-3, with 9 bases matching TRBD2. The CDR3 loop spans 16 amino acids. With V trimmed by 1 base and J by 10 bases, 12 bases remained unmatched. Per the germline V gene, CDR1 is MDHEN and CDR2 is SYDVKM. CDR3 in amino acids: CASSLSSGVAGGPQYF. DNA for the CDR3: TGTGCCAGCAGTTTATCCTCCGGGGTTGCGGGGGGGCCGCAGTATTTT. Full variable domain (rest looked up from reference TRBV28 and TRBJ2-3): DVKVTQSSRYLVKRTGEKVFLECVQDMDHENMFWYRQDPGLGLRLIYFSYDVKMKEKGDIPEGYSVSREKKERFSLILESASTNQTSMYLCASSLSSGVAGGPQYFGPGTRLTVL.

This CDR3 reads CAWSVIDGYNEQFF. The CDR3 DNA reads TGTGCCTGGAGTGTGATCGACGGCTACAATGAGCAGTTCTTC. The chain links TRBV30 to TRBJ2-1; no clear D gene. V dropped 0 bases and J dropped 3 bases, with 9 bases sitting between them. This CDR3 region has 14 residues. In germline, CDR1 is GTSNPN, CDR2 SVGIG (reference sequence).

This chain joins TRBV10-3 and TRBJ2-5; possibly TRBD1 for D (6 bases). Germline V gene lookup returns CDR1 ENHRY and CDR2 SYGVKD. Between the trimmed V and J ends, which lost 2 bases and 4 bases, there was a span of 17 bases. CDR3 size: 16 residues. CDR3 nucleotide sequence: TGTGCCATCAGTGAGGGGACACATATCCAAGCAGAGACCCAGTACTTC. Residues: CAISEGTHIQAETQYF.

The rearrangement joins TRBV9 to TRBJ1-1; D gene ambiguous. This CDR3 contains 12 residues. The germline V and J ends were trimmed by 4 bases and 11 bases, with 15 bases remaining between them. The germline gives CDR1 SGDLS, CDR2 YYNGEE. The CDR3 nucleotides are TGTGCCAGCAGCCCTTCCCGGGGATCGGCTTTCTTT. It specifies CASSPSRGSAFF.

The CDR3 loop is CASGQGRTDTQYF. For the CDR3, the DNA is TGTGCCAGCGGGCAGGGGCGAACAGATACGCAGTATTTT. The V and J genes are TRBV9 and TRBJ2-3; TRBD1 might be the D (6 bases). This CDR3 spans 13 amino acids. Germline CDR1 reads SGDLS; CDR2 reads YYNGEE. V lost 7 bases and J 3 bases, leaving 12 bases between the germline ends.

This chain links TRBV10-2 with TRBJ2-6; 13 bases align to TRBD2. Germline assignment: CDR1 WSHSY and CDR2 SAAADI. V shed 10 bases and J 0 bases; nucleotides not matched to a gene: 12. The CDR3 contains 19 residues. CDR3 in DNA: TGCGCCACCAAACTAGCGGGGGGGCTAATCAGCTCTGGGGCCAACGTCCTGACTTTC. It codes for CATKLAGGLISSGANVLTF.

The chain is built from TRBV7-6 and TRBJ2-3; TRBD1 agrees at 10 bases. The CDR3 sequence is 16 residues long. Germline V gene data show CDR1 as SGHVS and CDR2 as FNYEAQ. The J segment lost 4 bases and the V segment lost 5 bases, leaving 9 bases of the junction unmatched. The CDR3, as DNA: TGTGCCAGCAGCGCCCGACAGGGGGCGCGAGCAGATACGCAGTATTTT. This translates into CASSARQGARADTQYF.

J is TRBJ2-1 and V is TRBV5-4; no firm D call. The CDR3 loop spans 13 amino acids. Germline-derived CDR1 and CDR2 are SGHNT and YYREEE (reference sequence). Trimming shortened V by 1 base and J by 9 bases, and 11 bases separated the two germline ends. This chain's CDR3 is CASSLPDLGEQFF. CDR3 DNA sequence: TGTGCCAGCAGCTTGCCCGATTTGGGTGAGCAGTTCTTC.

V gene TRBV4-3 combines with J gene TRBJ2-3; 7 bases align to TRBD2. The ends lost 4 bases at V and 1 base at J; junction bases unmatched: 5. CDR3 size: 15 residues. Germline V gene lookup returns CDR1 LGHNA and CDR2 YSLEER. CDR3 in DNA: TGCGCCAGCAGCCCCCGGGGGGTCGGCACAGATACGCAGTATTTT. Protein: CASSPRGVGTDTQYF.

The V and J genes are TRBV4-2 and TRBJ2-3, with TRBD2 matching over 9 bases. V lost 5 bases and J lost 1; bases outside the gene matches: 4. Germline V gene data show CDR1 as LGHNA and CDR2 as YNFKEQ. This CDR3 is built from 15 residues. The CDR3 spells CASSLAGERTDTQYF. The CDR3 DNA sequence: TGTGCCAGCAGCTTAGCGGGGGAGCGCACAGATACGCAGTATTTT.

The CDR3 reads CASSFGLAGGPLSYEQYF. As DNA, the CDR3 is TGCGCCAGCAGCTTCGGACTAGCGGGGGGGCCCCTCTCCTACGAGCAGTACTTC. The chain has TRBV5-1 and TRBJ2-7, with 15 bases lining up with TRBD2. The CDR3 contains 18 residues. Germline V gene sequence: CDR1 SGHRS, CDR2 YFSETQ. V lost 2 bases and J lost 0; bases outside the gene matches: 6.